The 3 T cell receptor beta chains in this list originate from one sample, sequenced in a study of blood T cell repertoires in COVID-19. Assay used: immunoSEQ multiplex PCR; TCRdb lists only in-frame clones, some missing. This sample carries some 400,000 clones, 89% of them seen once, and the ten largest clones take 1.7%. Sequencing was performed on PBMCs or T cells enriched from blood (not recorded which). These TCRs come from a woman aged 25 to 39 who had recovered from COVID-19.

CDR3 DNA sequence: TGTGCCAGCAGCGACAGAACAGGGGATAATTACGAGCAGTACTTC. Translating gives CASSDRTGDNYEQYF. This chain connects TRBV2 to TRBJ2-7; 7 nucleotides align to TRBD1. This CDR3 is 15 amino acids long. The J segment lost 4 bases and the V segment lost 6 bases, leaving 12 bases of the junction unmatched. CDR1 SNHLY and CDR2 FYNNEI come from the germline V gene. Using reference TRBV2 and TRBJ2-7 for the parts outside the CDR3, the full variable domain is EPEVTQTPSHQVTQMGQEVILRCVPISNHLYFYWYRQILGQKVEFLVSFYNNEISEKSEIFDDQFSVERPDGSNFTLKIRSTKLEDSAMYFCASSDRTGDNYEQYFGPGTRLTVT.

The chain has TRBV5-8 and TRBJ1-2; a weak D match, TRBD1 (6 bases). Germline assignment: CDR1 SGHTS and CDR2 YDEGEE. V was cut by 0 bases and J by 3 bases, with 6 bases left in between. The CDR3 totals 13 residues. CDR3 loop: CASSLDRDYGYTF. The DNA of the CDR3 is TGTGCCAGCAGCTTGGACAGGGACTATGGCTACACCTTC.

This chain connects TRBV2 to TRBJ1-6; perhaps TRBD1 as D (5 bases). V shed 7 bases and J shed 6 bases, with 13 bases lying between them. The CDR3 spans 14 residues. The germline gives CDR1 SNHLY, CDR2 FYNNEI. The CDR3 region is CASNEGQSNSPLHF. In DNA, the CDR3 is TGTGCCAGCAACGAAGGACAAAGTAATTCACCCCTCCACTTT. The full variable domain, with the rest looked up from reference TRBV2 and TRBJ1-6, is EPEVTQTPSHQVTQMGQEVILRCVPISNHLYFYWYRQILGQKVEFLVSFYNNEISEKSEIFDDQFSVERPDGSNFTLKIRSTKLEDSAMYFCASNEGQSNSPLHFGNGTRLTVT.